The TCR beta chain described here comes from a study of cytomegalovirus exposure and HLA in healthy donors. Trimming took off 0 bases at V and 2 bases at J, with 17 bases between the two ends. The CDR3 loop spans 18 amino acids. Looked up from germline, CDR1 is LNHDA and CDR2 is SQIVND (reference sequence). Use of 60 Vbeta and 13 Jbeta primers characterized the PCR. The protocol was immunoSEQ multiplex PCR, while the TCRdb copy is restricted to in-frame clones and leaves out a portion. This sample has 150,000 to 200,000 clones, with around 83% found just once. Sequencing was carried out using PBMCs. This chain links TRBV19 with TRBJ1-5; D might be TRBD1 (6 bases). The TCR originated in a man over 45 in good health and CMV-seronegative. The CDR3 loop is CASSIDHRASGGNQPQHF. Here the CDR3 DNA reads TGTGCCAGTAGTATAGATCACAGAGCTTCAGGGGGCAATCAGCCCCAGCATTTT. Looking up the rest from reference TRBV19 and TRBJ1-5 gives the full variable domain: DGGITQSPKYLFRKEGQNVTLSCEQNLNHDAMYWYRQDPGQGLRLIYYSQIVNDFQKGDIAEGYSVSREKKESFPLTVTSAQKNPTAFYLCASSIDHRASGGNQPQHFGDGTRLSIL.